This entry lists 30 T cell receptor beta chains sequenced from one sample in a study of cytomegalovirus exposure and HLA in healthy donors. The PCR was carried out with 60 Vbeta primers and 13 Jbeta primers. Some clones are missing from TCRdb's copy, which holds only in-frame ones; the method was immunoSEQ multiplex PCR. The sample has about 120,000 clones, 70% to 90% seen once. The sample was PBMCs. Every receptor here comes from a man between 40 and 49 years old in good health and CMV-seronegative.

This clone has just a few counts. J is TRBJ1-4 and V is TRBV7-8, with D possibly being TRBD1 (6 bases). Trimming left V 5 bases short and J 8 bases short, with 21 bases between. Germline CDR1 SGHVS, CDR2 FQNEAQ. The CDR3 extends over 16 amino acids. The CDR3 DNA is TGTGCCAGCAGCCCGTGGACAGTCCGGGAGGGGGAAAAACTGTTTTTT. Translated: CASSPWTVREGEKLFF.

The V and J genes are TRBV4-1 and TRBJ2-2; 7 nucleotides align to TRBD2. With 1 base clipped from V and 3 bases from J, the junction kept 11 bases outside the gene matches. Germline assignment: CDR1 MGHRA and CDR2 YSYEKL. This CDR3 has 18 amino acids. The chain's CDR3 is CASSQVTGRDDYTGELFF. CDR3 nucleotides: TGCGCCAGCAGCCAAGTGACGGGGAGGGACGACTACACCGGGGAGCTGTTTTTT.

The chain employs TRBV7-8 and TRBJ2-1; D is ambiguous. The germline V gene encodes CDR1 SGHVS and CDR2 FQNEAQ. V was clipped by 1 base and J by 4 bases, with 5 bases between them. This CDR3 has 13 residues. The CDR3 here is CASSLGQYNEQFF. CDR3 DNA sequence: TGTGCCAGCAGCTTAGGCCAGTACAATGAGCAGTTCTTC. The entire variable domain, with the rest obtained from reference TRBV7-8 and TRBJ2-1, is as follows: GAGVSQSPRYKVAKRGQDVALRCDPISGHVSLFWYQQALGQGPEFLTYFQNEAQLDKSGLPSDRFFAERPEGSVSTLKIQRTQQEDSAVYLCASSLGQYNEQFFGPGTRLTVL.

This chain joins TRBV19 and TRBJ1-2; 10 bases are a match to TRBD1. The germline V gene encodes CDR1 LNHDA and CDR2 SQIVND (reference sequence). V trimming: 3 bases; J trimming: 10 bases; junction bases outside the gene matches: 8. The CDR3 spans 14 residues. The DNA for the CDR3 is TGTGCCAGTAGTATCAGGGGACAGGGGACTTTCTACACCTTC. Encoded protein: CASSIRGQGTFYTF.

This clone was counted only a few times. The V gene is TRBV4-2, the J gene TRBJ1-5; no definite D call. Germline CDR1 is LGHNA and CDR2 is YNFKEQ. The CDR3 runs to 16 residues. Trimming removed 0 bases from V and 2 bases from J, with 11 bases in between. The CDR3 protein is CASSQDYGDGNQPQHF. The CDR3 bases are TGTGCCAGCAGCCAAGATTACGGGGATGGCAATCAGCCCCAGCATTTT.

This clone occurred a few times. The chain couples TRBV6-5 to TRBJ2-2; 8 bases agree with TRBD2. Germline V gene data show CDR1 as MNHEY and CDR2 as SVGAGI. The CDR3 has 15 amino acids. J gave up 0 bases and V 5 bases, and 2 bases lay outside the gene matches. The CDR3 DNA reads TGTGCCAGCAGTCCAGCGGGAGCGAACACCGGGGAGCTGTTTTTT. This codes for CASSPAGANTGELFF.

This clone was counted a few times. The rearrangement uses TRBV7-8 and TRBJ1-1; 7 bases map to TRBD1. CDR1 is SGHVS, CDR2 FQNEAQ, per germline. The CDR3 spans 14 residues. J gave up 6 bases and V 0 bases, and 4 bases lay outside the gene matches. The CDR3 loop is CASSLAPRGAEAFF. The CDR3 DNA reads as TGTGCCAGCAGCTTAGCGCCCAGGGGGGCTGAAGCTTTCTTT.

V usage is TRBV5-3 and J usage is TRBJ2-5; 10 bases map to TRBD2. TRBV5-3 is treated as an ORF (open reading frame) with a function not yet certain. The CDR3 is made up of 19 amino acids. Trimming took 1 base from V and 3 from J; bases not matched to a gene: 15. DNA for the CDR3: TGTGCCAGAAGCTTGAGACGGGGATATTGGCTAGCGGGAGAAGAGACCCAGTACTTC. Translated: CARSLRRGYWLAGEETQYF.

This sequence joins TRBV30 and TRBJ2-7, with 10 bases fitting TRBD2. There are 18 residues in the CDR3. V lost 6 bases and J lost 1; bases outside the gene matches: 18. The germline V gene encodes CDR1 GTSNPN and CDR2 SVGIG (reference sequence). The CDR3: CACVTGTSEARTSYEQYF. CDR3 bases: TGTGCCTGTGTGACTGGGACTAGCGAAGCCCGCACTTCCTACGAGCAGTACTTC.

The V gene is TRBV15, the J gene TRBJ1-4; D gene uncertain. The V gene lost 0 bases and the J gene lost 13 bases, with 12 bases spanning the gap. The CDR3 loop spans 13 amino acids. Germline CDR1 is LNHNV and CDR2 is YYDKDF (reference sequence). The chain's CDR3 is CATSRELYVRLFF. DNA of the CDR3: TGTGCCACCAGCAGAGAGCTTTATGTGAGACTGTTTTTT. Together with reference TRBV15 and TRBJ1-4, the CDR3 gives the full variable domain: DAMVIQNPRYQVTQFGKPVTLSCSQTLNHNVMYWYQQKSSQAPKLLFHYYDKDFNNEADTPDNFQSRRPNTSFCFLDIRSPGLGDTAMYLCATSRELYVRLFFGSGTQLSVL.

The V call is TRBV11-3, the J call TRBJ2-1, with D possibly TRBD2 on 5 matching bases. V dropped 1 base and J dropped 3 bases, with 13 bases sitting between them. Per the germline V gene, CDR1 is SGHNT and CDR2 is YENEEA. This CDR3 region has 16 residues. CDR3 sequence: CASSLGAGSGYNEQFF. In DNA, the CDR3 is TGTGCCAGCAGCTTAGGAGCAGGAAGCGGCTACAATGAGCAGTTCTTC.

This clone was found a few times. The gene calls are TRBV5-1 and TRBJ1-3, with D possibly being TRBD1 (5 bases). The CDR3 extends over 15 amino acids. V was cut by 0 bases and J by 0 bases, with 7 bases left in between. Germline CDR1 SGHRS, CDR2 YFSETQ. The CDR3 is CASSLAGGSGNTIYF. The CDR3 DNA is TGCGCCAGCAGCTTGGCCGGGGGCTCTGGAAACACCATATATTTT.

The chain recombines TRBV6-6 with TRBJ2-5; 9 bases agree with TRBD2. Germline CDR1 MNHNY, CDR2 SVGAGI (reference sequence). Losses at the gene ends were 5 bases for V and 0 bases for J; bases not matched to a gene: 1. The CDR3 is made up of 14 amino acids. CDR3 region: CASSSGRNQETQYF. The CDR3 nucleotides are TGTGCCAGCAGTAGCGGGAGGAACCAAGAGACCCAGTACTTC.

The chain combines TRBV4-1 with TRBJ1-1; D is perhaps TRBD1 (5 bases). With 6 bases removed from V and 8 bases from J, the gap between germline ends came to 7 bases. The CDR3 extends over 10 amino acids. Germline lookup yields CDR1 MGHRA and CDR2 YSYEKL. This chain's CDR3 is CASRGREAFF. DNA of the CDR3: TGCGCCAGCAGGGGGCGGGAAGCTTTCTTT.

The chain combines TRBV19 with TRBJ1-5; D is possibly TRBD1 (5 bases). This CDR3 contains 15 residues. The germline V gene encodes CDR1 LNHDA and CDR2 SQIVND (reference sequence). The V gene lost 7 bases and the J gene lost 5 bases, with 18 bases spanning the gap. CDR3 sequence: CASKSSRASDQPQHF. CDR3 sequence (DNA): TGTGCCAGTAAATCCTCCAGGGCGAGCGATCAGCCCCAGCATTTT.

This clone showed up just once. The chain's CDR3 is CASGRWGQAYEQYF. The CDR3 region has the DNA TGCGCCAGCGGAAGGTGGGGACAGGCTTACGAGCAGTACTTC. The chain is built from TRBV5-1 and TRBJ2-7; TRBD1 matches 8 bases. CDR3 length: 14 residues. V dropped 7 bases and J dropped 4; count of bases not matched to a gene: 10. The germline V gene has CDR1 SGHRS and CDR2 YFSETQ.

The chain has TRBV4-3 and TRBJ2-5; TRBD2 matches 13 bases. This CDR3 spans 15 amino acids. The V and J ends lost 4 bases and 4 bases, in that order; junction bases with no gene match: 3. CDR1 is LGHNA and CDR2 is YSLEER in the germline V gene. The CDR3 sequence: CASSLGLAGRETQYF. DNA for the CDR3: TGCGCCAGCAGCCTGGGACTAGCGGGACGAGAGACCCAGTACTTC.

V gene TRBV5-6 combines with J gene TRBJ2-7, with 7 bases identical to TRBD2. Per the germline V gene, CDR1 is SGHDT and CDR2 is YYEEEE. Trimming took 4 bases from V and 3 from J; bases not matched to a gene: 7. The CDR3 loop spans 14 amino acids. This CDR3 reads CASSPGLEVYEQYF. The CDR3 nucleotides are TGTGCCAGCAGCCCCGGACTAGAAGTCTACGAGCAGTACTTC.

This chain's CDR3 is CASSLGTGGAKNEKLFF. CDR3 nucleotide sequence: TGTGCCAGCAGCCTTGGGACAGGGGGCGCCAAGAATGAAAAACTGTTTTTT. The chain uses TRBV27 and TRBJ1-4; 12 nucleotides align to TRBD1. The V segment lost 6 bases and the J segment 5 bases; nucleotides outside the gene matches: 10. Germline-derived CDR1 and CDR2 are MNHEY and SMNVEV (reference sequence). CDR3 length: 17 residues. The variable domain in full, completed from reference TRBV27 and TRBJ1-4, reads EAQVTQNPRYLITVTGKKLTVTCSQNMNHEYMSWYRQDPGLGLRQIYYSMNVEVTDKGDVPEGYKVSRKEKRNFPLILESPSPNQTSLYFCASSLGTGGAKNEKLFFGSGTQLSVL.

The chain is built from TRBV28 and TRBJ2-1; D gene unclear. CDR3 length: 11 residues. Looked up from germline, CDR1 is MDHEN and CDR2 is SYDVKM. V was clipped by 8 bases and J by 3 bases, with 5 bases between them. CDR3 DNA: TGTGCCAGCCTGAGCTACAATGAGCAGTTCTTC. It encodes CASLSYNEQFF.

The rearrangement uses TRBV5-6 and TRBJ2-5, with D possibly being TRBD2 (5 bases). The CDR3 covers 15 residues. The V gene's germline CDR1 is SGHDT and CDR2 YYEEEE. V lost 1 base and J 5 bases, leaving 15 bases between the germline ends. The CDR3 reads CASSLLAGRPETQYF. The DNA of the CDR3 is TGTGCCAGCAGCTTGCTCGCGGGCCGCCCTGAGACCCAGTACTTC. Looking up the rest from reference TRBV5-6 and TRBJ2-5 gives the full variable domain: DAGVTQSPTHLIKTRGQQVTLRCSPKSGHDTVSWYQQALGQGPQFIFQYYEEEERQRGNFPDRFSGHQFPNYSSELNVNALLLGDSALYLCASSLLAGRPETQYFGPGTRLLVL.

The V gene is TRBV10-3, the J gene TRBJ2-1; a possible D gene is TRBD2 (5 bases). The germline V and J ends were trimmed by 0 bases and 15 bases, with 15 bases remaining between them. The CDR3 runs to 13 residues. The V gene's germline CDR1 is ENHRY and CDR2 SYGVKD. As DNA, the CDR3 is TGTGCCATCAGTGAGTCGGCGGGTTCTGCCCCGTTCTTC. Protein sequence: CAISESAGSAPFF.

In this sample, this clone turned up a few times. The CDR3 spells CASSYSAGSYEQYF. For the CDR3, the DNA is TGTGCCAGCAGTTACAGTGCGGGCTCCTACGAGCAGTACTTC. The V call is TRBV6-5, the J call TRBJ2-7; possibly TRBD2 for D (5 bases). Trimming cost V 2 bases and J 0 bases, with 8 bases left between them. The CDR3 has 14 amino acids. Per the germline V gene, CDR1 is MNHEY and CDR2 is SVGAGI.

CDR3 DNA: TGTGCCAGCAGCCTGAGGACTAGCGGGGTACTTTACAATGAGCAGTTCTTC. Protein sequence: CASSLRTSGVLYNEQFF. V is TRBV9 and J is TRBJ2-1; 12 nucleotides match TRBD2. The V and J ends lost 4 bases and 4 bases, in that order; junction bases with no gene match: 9. The CDR3 has 17 amino acids. Germline CDR1 and CDR2: SGDLS and YYNGEE.

The table lists this clone with a few counts. V usage is TRBV28 and J usage is TRBJ1-2, with 7 bases aligning to TRBD1. Germline lookup yields CDR1 MDHEN and CDR2 SYDVKM. With 5 bases clipped from V and 5 bases from J, the junction kept 8 bases outside the gene matches. This CDR3 is built from 14 residues. The CDR3 DNA sequence: TGTGCCAGCAGTCCCCCGGGACAGCGGTATGGCTACACCTTC. Amino acids: CASSPPGQRYGYTF.

The chain has TRBV23-1 and TRBJ2-7; 9 bases agree with TRBD1. TRBV23-1 falls under the ORF class, with uncertain function. With 6 bases clipped from V and 5 bases from J, the junction kept 8 bases outside the gene matches. The CDR3 has 14 residues. DNA of the CDR3: TGCGCCAGCAGCCGGGACAGGGTGTTCCACGAGCAGTACTTC. It translates to CASSRDRVFHEQYF.

The chain carries TRBV6-5 and TRBJ2-1; 11 bases match TRBD2. V trimming: 8 bases; J trimming: 5 bases; junction bases outside the gene matches: 8. This CDR3 is 15 amino acids long. CDR1 is MNHEY, CDR2 SVGAGI, per germline. The CDR3 DNA sequence: TGTGCCAGCCAAAGCGGACTAGCGGGTAACAATGAGCAGTTCTTC. Its translation is CASQSGLAGNNEQFF.

The V and J genes are TRBV7-8 and TRBJ2-7; TRBD1 agrees at 10 bases. With 4 bases clipped from V and 4 bases from J, the junction kept 4 bases outside the gene matches. Germline V CDR1 and CDR2: SGHVS, FQNEAQ. This CDR3 has 14 residues. The CDR3 protein is CASSWTGGSYEQYF. DNA of the CDR3: TGTGCCAGCAGCTGGACAGGGGGTAGTTACGAGCAGTACTTC.

This chain links TRBV19 with TRBJ2-1; 13 bases are shared with TRBD2. The J segment lost 8 bases and the V segment lost 2 bases, leaving 9 bases of the junction unmatched. CDR1 is LNHDA and CDR2 is SQIVND in the germline V gene (reference sequence). This CDR3 comprises 17 residues. The DNA for the CDR3 is TGTGCCAGTAGTATACGGGGACTAGCGGGGCGGCCCGATGAGCAGTTCTTC. Translating it yields CASSIRGLAGRPDEQFF. The variable domain in full, completed from reference TRBV19 and TRBJ2-1, reads DGGITQSPKYLFRKEGQNVTLSCEQNLNHDAMYWYRQDPGQGLRLIYYSQIVNDFQKGDIAEGYSVSREKKESFPLTVTSAQKNPTAFYLCASSIRGLAGRPDEQFFGPGTRLTVL.

The gene calls are TRBV6-5 and TRBJ2-7; TRBD1 might be the D (6 bases). The CDR3 is 13 residues long. CDR1 is MNHEY, CDR2 SVGAGI, per germline. The V gene lost 5 bases and the J gene lost 3 bases, with 11 bases spanning the gap. The CDR3 loop is CASSPRDNYEQYF. The CDR3 DNA sequence: TGTGCCAGCAGTCCCCGGGACAACTACGAGCAGTACTTC.